This T cell receptor beta chain came from a study of blood T cell repertoires in COVID-19. The overall study: Acute-phase and convalescent COVID-19 samples originated in the United States, Italy and Spain. PBMCs, B-cell-depleted T cells, or T cells were the source of the cDNA or gDNA that made up the material.

Original handling: Quantification of nucleated cells was approximated via reference gene primer amplification. Measured with immunoSEQ multiplex PCR; TCRdb has only the in-frame clones, and not every one. That table gives V, J and clone size, and the DNA gave D and trimming. The sample records under 200,000 clones, just under 90% being singletons. This clone has only a few counts. A Seattle source enrolled patients during active infection and followed them longitudinally. This CDR3 spans 15 amino acids. V lost 1 base and J 6 bases, leaving 13 bases between the germline ends. Germline loops: CDR1 MNHNS, CDR2 SASEGT.

The V call is TRBV6-1, the J call TRBJ1-5; D is unclear. This TCR was sampled from a woman between 70 and 85 years old with COVID-19, enrolled during active disease. Sequencing was carried out using peripheral blood. CDR3 region: CASSEVQRVSQPQHF. The CDR3, as DNA: TGTGCCAGCAGTGAAGTGCAGAGGGTTAGTCAGCCCCAGCATTTT.